This is a list of T cell receptor beta chains from one sample in a study of cytomegalovirus exposure and HLA in healthy donors. Generated by immunoSEQ multiplex PCR, the TCRdb table keeps only in-frame clones and is missing some. The profile covers around 170,000 clones, with more than 65% appearing a single time and around 4% taken by the ten largest. Sequenced input: PBMCs. These receptor sequences come from a man aged 50-59 years in good health and CMV-seronegative. The CDR3 runs from the conserved cysteine through the conserved F or W. Fields, in order: D gene, J gene, clone size, V gene, CDR3 DNA, CDR3 protein. The D gene is left open where the match is weak. Size tells how often a clone was seen (once, few, many) or the class of an expanded clone, and some rows leave it out.

TRBD2 | TRBJ2-3 | . | TRBV6-1 | TGTGCCACAATGATACTAGCGGGGGGCACAGATACGCAGTATTTT | CATMILAGGTDTQYF
TRBD2 | TRBJ2-3 | once | TRBV7-3 | TGTGCCAGCAGTTCCAGCGGGGGAGATACGCAGTATTTT | CASSSSGGDTQYF
. | TRBJ2-3 | . | TRBV6-5 | TGTGCCAGCAGCTACGCGGACACAGATACGCAGTATTTT | CASSYADTDTQYF
. | TRBJ1-6 | . | TRBV27 | TGTGCCAGCAGTTTTGAGGGAAATTCACCCCTCCACTTT | CASSFEGNSPLHF
TRBD1 | TRBJ2-7 | . | TRBV7-2 | TGTGCCAGCAGCTTCCGGACAGGGGGCGCGAACGAGCAGTACTTC | CASSFRTGGANEQYF
TRBD2 | TRBJ2-1 | . | TRBV7-8 | TGTGCCAGCAGTTTAGCGGGGGGTAAACACAATGAGCAGTTCTTC | CASSLAGGKHNEQFF
. | TRBJ1-5 | . | TRBV4-3 | TGCGCCAGCAGCCAAGATCCGAGTCAGCCCCAGCATTTT | CASSQDPSQPQHF
. | TRBJ2-1 | . | TRBV5-1 | TGCGCCAGCAGCTGGACAGTCACTGACAATGAGCAGTTCTTC | CASSWTVTDNEQFF
. | TRBJ1-1 | once | TRBV27 | TGTGCCAGCAGTTTACGGGGGGTGGCTGAAGCTTTCTTT | CASSLRGVAEAFF
TRBD2 | TRBJ2-3 | . | TRBV5-1 | TGCGCCAGCAGCTTCCTGGCCGGACTAGCGGGTCGCACAGATACGCAGTATTTT | CASSFLAGLAGRTDTQYF
TRBD2 | TRBJ2-3 | . | TRBV4-3 | TGCGCCAGCAGCCCGACTAGCGGGGGGACCACAGATACGCAGTATTTT | CASSPTSGGTTDTQYF
. | TRBJ2-1 | . | TRBV18 | TGTGCCAGCTCACCAAGCTACTACAATGAGCAGTTCTTC | CASSPSYYNEQFF
. | TRBJ2-1 | . | TRBV14 | TGTGCCAGCAGCCAACGAGGGGGGGTGGATGAGCAGTTCTTC | CASSQRGGVDEQFF
. | TRBJ1-3 | . | TRBV6-1 | TGTGCCAGCAGTGAAATAGCCCTAGGCCCTGGAAACACCATATATTTT | CASSEIALGPGNTIYF
. | TRBJ2-1 | . | TRBV4-3 | TGCGCCAGCAGCCAAGACTGGGGGGATGAGCAGTTCTTC | CASSQDWGDEQFF
TRBD2 | TRBJ2-7 | . | TRBV27 | TGTGCCAGCAGAGAAGCGGGGAGCTCCTACGAGCAGTACTTC | CASREAGSSYEQYF
. | TRBJ2-7 | . | TRBV18 | TGTGCCAGCTCACCAGGAAGGGACTCCACCTACGAGCAGTACTTC | CASSPGRDSTYEQYF
. | TRBJ2-2 | . | TRBV4-3 | TGCGCCAGCAGCCAAGAGTATGACAGGACTCGAAGGACCGGGGAGCTGTTTTTT | CASSQEYDRTRRTGELFF
TRBD1 | TRBJ1-6 | . | TRBV5-5 | TGTGCCAGCAGCCAAAGACAGGGGGATTTGTCACCCCTCCACTTT | CASSQRQGDLSPLHF
. | TRBJ2-3 | . | TRBV7-2 | TGTGCCAGCAGCTTAGGGACAGTTGATACGCAGTATTTT | CASSLGTVDTQYF
. | TRBJ1-5 | . | TRBV5-6 | TGTGCCAGCAGCTTTTTACAGGGCAATCAGCCCCAGCATTTT | CASSFLQGNQPQHF
. | TRBJ2-1 | . | TRBV9 | TGTGCCAGCAGCGGGGGGGGCCGAGGCAATGAGCAGTTCTTC | CASSGGGRGNEQFF
TRBD1 | TRBJ1-1 | . | TRBV2 | TGTGCCAGCAGAGGGACAGGGTGGGATGAAGCTTTCTTT | CASRGTGWDEAFF
TRBD1 | TRBJ1-4 | . | TRBV7-2 | TGTGCCAGCAGCCCCCGGGACAGGGGTACTAATGAAAAACTGTTTTTT | CASSPRDRGTNEKLFF
. | TRBJ1-5 | . | TRBV4-3 | TGCGCCAGCAGCCAAGAGATGGCAATTCAGCCCCAGCATTTT | CASSQEMAIQPQHF
. | TRBJ1-5 | . | TRBV10-1 | TGCGCCAGCAGACCCCCCAGGGAACAGGGATATCAGCCCCAGCATTTT | CASRPPREQGYQPQHF
TRBD1 | TRBJ1-2 | . | TRBV2 | TGTGCCAGCAGGGAATCCGGGACAGTCAACTATGGCTACACCTTC | CASRESGTVNYGYTF